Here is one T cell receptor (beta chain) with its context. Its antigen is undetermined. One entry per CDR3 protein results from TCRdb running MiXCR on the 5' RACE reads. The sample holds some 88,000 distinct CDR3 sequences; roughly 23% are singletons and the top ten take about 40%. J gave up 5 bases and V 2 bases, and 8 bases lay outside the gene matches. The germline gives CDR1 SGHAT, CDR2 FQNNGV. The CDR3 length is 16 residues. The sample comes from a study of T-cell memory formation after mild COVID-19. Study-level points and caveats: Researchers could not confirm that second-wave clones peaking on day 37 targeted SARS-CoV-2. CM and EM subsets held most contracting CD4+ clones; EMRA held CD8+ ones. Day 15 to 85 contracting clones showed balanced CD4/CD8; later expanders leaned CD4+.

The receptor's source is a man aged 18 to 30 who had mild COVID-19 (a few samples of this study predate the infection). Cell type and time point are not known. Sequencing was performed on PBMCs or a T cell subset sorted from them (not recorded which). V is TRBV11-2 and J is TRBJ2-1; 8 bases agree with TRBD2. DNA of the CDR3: TGTGCCAGCAGCTTAACCCAGCGGGGGATAGACAATGAGCAGTTCTTC. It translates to CASSLTQRGIDNEQFF.